This TCR beta chain was obtained from a study of cytomegalovirus exposure and HLA in healthy donors. Study in general: For the approximately 400 genotyped donors, more than 65% fell within the Caucasian-associated ancestry cluster.

Study-wide points: A list of 150 to 200 TCR beta chains associated with cytomegalovirus was given. A later analysis reportedly identified an Asian-associated ancestry cluster as carrying fewer N-insertions than the roughly 700-donor mean. In an earlier analysis, productive rearrangement rates for most beta V segments clustered near 90% or 30%.

Primers for the PCR totalled 60 Vbeta and 13 Jbeta. Measured with immunoSEQ multiplex PCR; TCRdb has only the in-frame clones, and not every one. This sample carries 83,000 or so clones, roughly 77% of them seen once, and the ten largest clones take about 15%. A note on this clone: Antigen specificity is unknown.

The sequence came from a middle-aged woman in good health and CMV-seropositive. Sequenced input: PBMCs.

In nucleotides, the CDR3 is TGTGCCAGCAGCTTGAAAGGCAGGGGTGATTCACCCCTCCACTTT. Translation: CASSLKGRGDSPLHF. This chain joins TRBV13 and TRBJ1-6, with D perhaps TRBD1 (6 bases). Germline loops: CDR1 PRHDT, CDR2 FYEKMQ (reference sequence). CDR3 size: 15 residues. The germline V and J ends were trimmed by 3 bases and 8 bases, with 14 bases remaining between them.